This T cell receptor (beta chain) was obtained from a study of T cells after yellow fever vaccination. The CDR3 loop spans 13 amino acids. From germline, CDR1 is DFQATT and CDR2 SNEGSKA (reference sequence). J was trimmed by 8 bases and V by 5 bases; bases with no gene match: 3. TCRdb reanalysed the 5' RACE reads using MiXCR and keeps one entry per CDR3 protein. The profile covers 400,000 or so distinct CDR3 sequences, with roughly a sixth appearing a single time and about 18% taken by the ten largest. The sequence was obtained from a young man who received the YFV17D yellow fever vaccine. The J gene is TRBJ1-6, the V gene TRBV20-1, with 10 bases that match TRBD1. The sequencing used PBMCs, collected before the yellow fever booster vaccination. This CDR3 reads CSAPGTGDSPLHF. As DNA, the CDR3 is TGCAGTGCTCCCGGGACAGGGGATTCACCCCTCCACTTT.